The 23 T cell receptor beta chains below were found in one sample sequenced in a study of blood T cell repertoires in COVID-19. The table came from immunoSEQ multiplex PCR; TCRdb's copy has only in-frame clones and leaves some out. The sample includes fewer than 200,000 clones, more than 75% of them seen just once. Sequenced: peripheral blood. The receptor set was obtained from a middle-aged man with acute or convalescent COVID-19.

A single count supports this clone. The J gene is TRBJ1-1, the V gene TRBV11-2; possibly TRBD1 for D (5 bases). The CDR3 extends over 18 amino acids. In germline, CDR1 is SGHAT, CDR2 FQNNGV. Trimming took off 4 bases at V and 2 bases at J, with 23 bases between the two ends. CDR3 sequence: CASSSPGSAGWGNTEAFF. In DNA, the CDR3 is TGTGCCAGCAGCTCCCCCGGATCCGCAGGGTGGGGAAACACTGAAGCTTTCTTT.

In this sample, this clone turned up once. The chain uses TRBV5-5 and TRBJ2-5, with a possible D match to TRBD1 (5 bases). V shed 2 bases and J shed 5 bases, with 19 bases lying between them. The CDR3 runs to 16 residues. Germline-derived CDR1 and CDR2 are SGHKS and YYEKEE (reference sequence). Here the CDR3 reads CASSFDVGRPAETQYF. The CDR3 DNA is TGTGCCAGCAGCTTTGATGTGGGGCGCCCCGCGGAGACCCAGTACTTC. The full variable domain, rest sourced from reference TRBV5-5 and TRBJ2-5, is DAGVTQSPTHLIKTRGQQVTLRCSPISGHKSVSWYQQVLGQGPQFIFQYYEKEERGRGNFPDRFSARQFPNYSSELNVNALLLGDSALYLCASSFDVGRPAETQYFGPGTRLLVL.

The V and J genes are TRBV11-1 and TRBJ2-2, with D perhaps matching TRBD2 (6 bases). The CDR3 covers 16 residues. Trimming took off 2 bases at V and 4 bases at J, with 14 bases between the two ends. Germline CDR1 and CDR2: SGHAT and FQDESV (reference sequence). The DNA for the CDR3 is TGTGCCAGCAGCTTATCCGGGACTCCAATCACCGGGGAGCTGTTTTTT. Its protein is CASSLSGTPITGELFF.

In DNA, the CDR3 is TGTGCCAGCAGCCAAGGAGCGGGGGGGGCGTTCAATGAGCAGTTCTTC. Its protein is CASSQGAGGAFNEQFF. The chain links TRBV4-2 to TRBJ2-1; 10 nucleotides match TRBD2. Germline CDR1 and CDR2: LGHNA and YNFKEQ. The J segment lost 6 bases and the V segment lost 1 base, leaving 6 bases of the junction unmatched. The CDR3 runs to 16 residues.

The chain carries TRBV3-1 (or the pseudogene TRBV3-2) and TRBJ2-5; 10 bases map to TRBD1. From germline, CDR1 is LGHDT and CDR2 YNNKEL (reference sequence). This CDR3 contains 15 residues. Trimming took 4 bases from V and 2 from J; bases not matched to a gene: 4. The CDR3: CASSPGQGGQETQYF. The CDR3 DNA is TGTGCCAGCAGCCCCGGACAGGGGGGGCAAGAGACCCAGTACTTC.

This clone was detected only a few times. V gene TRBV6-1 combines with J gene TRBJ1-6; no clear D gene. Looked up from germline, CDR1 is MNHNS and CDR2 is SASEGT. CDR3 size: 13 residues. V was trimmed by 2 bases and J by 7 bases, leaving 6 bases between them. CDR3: CASSEQFNSPLHF. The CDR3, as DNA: TGTGCCAGCAGTGAACAGTTCAATTCACCCCTCCACTTT.

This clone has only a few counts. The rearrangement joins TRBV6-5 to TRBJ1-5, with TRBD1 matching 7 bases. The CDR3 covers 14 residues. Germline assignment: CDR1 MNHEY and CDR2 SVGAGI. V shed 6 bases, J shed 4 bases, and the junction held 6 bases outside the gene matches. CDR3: CASSLGQTNQPQHF. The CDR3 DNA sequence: TGTGCCAGCAGCCTGGGACAGACAAATCAGCCCCAGCATTTT.

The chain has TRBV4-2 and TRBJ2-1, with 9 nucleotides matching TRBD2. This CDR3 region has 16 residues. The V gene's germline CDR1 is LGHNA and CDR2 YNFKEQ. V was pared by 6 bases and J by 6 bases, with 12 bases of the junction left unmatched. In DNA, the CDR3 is TGTGCCAGCAGTCAACTTCCTGCGGGGGGGTCCAATGAGCAGTTCTTC. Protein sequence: CASSQLPAGGSNEQFF.

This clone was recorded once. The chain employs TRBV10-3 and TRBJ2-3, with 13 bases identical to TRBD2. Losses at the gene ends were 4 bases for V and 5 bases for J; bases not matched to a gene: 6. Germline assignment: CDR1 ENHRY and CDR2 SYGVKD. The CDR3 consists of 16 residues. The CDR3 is CAISATSGGVVDTQYF. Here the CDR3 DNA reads TGTGCCATCAGTGCAACTAGCGGGGGGGTCGTAGATACGCAGTATTTT.

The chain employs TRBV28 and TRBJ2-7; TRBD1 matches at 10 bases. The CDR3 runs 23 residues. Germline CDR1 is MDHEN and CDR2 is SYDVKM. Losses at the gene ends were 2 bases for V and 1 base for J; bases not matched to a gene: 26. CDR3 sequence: CASSLDTAVGQGTKTLPSYEQYF. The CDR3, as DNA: TGTGCCAGCAGTTTAGACACGGCCGTGGGACAGGGGACTAAAACCCTACCTTCCTACGAGCAGTACTTC.

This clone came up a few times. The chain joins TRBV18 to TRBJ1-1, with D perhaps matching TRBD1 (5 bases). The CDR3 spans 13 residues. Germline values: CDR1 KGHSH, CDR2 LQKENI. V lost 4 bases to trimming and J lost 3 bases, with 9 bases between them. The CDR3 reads CASSLSRDTEAFF. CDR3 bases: TGTGCCAGCTCACTGTCCAGGGACACTGAAGCTTTCTTT.

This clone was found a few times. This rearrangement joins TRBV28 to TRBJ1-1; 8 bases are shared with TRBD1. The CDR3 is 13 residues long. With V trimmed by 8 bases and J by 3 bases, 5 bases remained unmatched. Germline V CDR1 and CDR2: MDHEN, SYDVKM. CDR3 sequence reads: CASLSTGDTEAFF. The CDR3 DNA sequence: TGTGCCAGCCTATCGACAGGGGACACTGAAGCTTTCTTT.

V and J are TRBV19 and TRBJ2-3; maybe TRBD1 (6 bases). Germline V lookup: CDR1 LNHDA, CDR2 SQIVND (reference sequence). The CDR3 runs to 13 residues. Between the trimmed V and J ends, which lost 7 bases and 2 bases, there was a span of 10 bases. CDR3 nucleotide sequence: TGTGCCAGTAACGGACAGCACACAGATACGCAGTATTTT. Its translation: CASNGQHTDTQYF.

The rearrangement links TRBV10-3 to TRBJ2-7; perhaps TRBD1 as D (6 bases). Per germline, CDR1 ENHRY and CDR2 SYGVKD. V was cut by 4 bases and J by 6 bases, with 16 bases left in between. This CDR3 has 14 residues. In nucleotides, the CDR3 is TGTGCCATCAGTGTTGGTGGGGGCGCGGGCGAGCAGTACTTC. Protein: CAISVGGGAGEQYF.

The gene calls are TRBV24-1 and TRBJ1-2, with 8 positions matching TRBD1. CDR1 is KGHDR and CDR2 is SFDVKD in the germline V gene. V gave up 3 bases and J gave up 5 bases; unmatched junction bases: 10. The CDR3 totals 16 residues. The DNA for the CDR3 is TGTGCCACCAGTGATCCACAAAGGACAGGGCATTATGGCTACACCTTC. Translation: CATSDPQRTGHYGYTF.

The CDR3: CAVETGFTGNTIYF. The CDR3, as DNA: TGTGCCGTCGAAACAGGCTTCACTGGAAACACCATATATTTT. The chain combines TRBV10-3 with TRBJ1-3; a possible D gene is TRBD1 (5 bases). Deletions cut 11 bases from V and 2 bases from J, with 16 bases between. The CDR3 totals 14 residues. Germline V gene sequence: CDR1 ENHRY, CDR2 SYGVKD.

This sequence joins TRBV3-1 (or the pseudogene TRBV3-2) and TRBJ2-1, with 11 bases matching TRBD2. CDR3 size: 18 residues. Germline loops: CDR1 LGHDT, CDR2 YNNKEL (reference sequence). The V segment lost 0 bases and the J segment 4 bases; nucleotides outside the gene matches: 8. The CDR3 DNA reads TGTGCCAGCAGCCAAGATTCGATGAGGACTAGCGGGTACAATGAGCAGTTCTTC. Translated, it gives CASSQDSMRTSGYNEQFF.

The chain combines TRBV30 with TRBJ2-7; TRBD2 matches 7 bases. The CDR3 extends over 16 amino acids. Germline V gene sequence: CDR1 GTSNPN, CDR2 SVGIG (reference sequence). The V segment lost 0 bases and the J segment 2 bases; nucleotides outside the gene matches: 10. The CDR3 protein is CAWSVSRGGLAYEQYF. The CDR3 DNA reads TGTGCCTGGAGTGTAAGTAGGGGAGGGTTGGCCTACGAGCAGTACTTC.

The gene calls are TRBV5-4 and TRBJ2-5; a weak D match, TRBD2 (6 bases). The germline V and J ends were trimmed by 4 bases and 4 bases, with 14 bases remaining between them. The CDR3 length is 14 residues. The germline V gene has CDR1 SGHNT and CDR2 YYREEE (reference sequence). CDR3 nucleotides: TGTGCCAGCAGCCTCCGGGACGGGGGAGAGACCCAGTACTTC. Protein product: CASSLRDGGETQYF.

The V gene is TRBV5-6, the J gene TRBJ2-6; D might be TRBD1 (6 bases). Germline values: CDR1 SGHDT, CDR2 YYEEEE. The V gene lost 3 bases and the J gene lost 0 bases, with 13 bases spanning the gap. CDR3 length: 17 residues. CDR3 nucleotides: TGTGCCAGCAGCTCTCGGGACAACCCCTCTGGGGCCAACGTCCTGACTTTC. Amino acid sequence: CASSSRDNPSGANVLTF.

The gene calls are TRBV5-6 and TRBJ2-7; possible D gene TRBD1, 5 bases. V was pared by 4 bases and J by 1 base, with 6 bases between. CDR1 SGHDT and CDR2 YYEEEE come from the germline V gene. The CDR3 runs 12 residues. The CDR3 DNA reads TGTGCCAGCAGCGACAGATCCTACGAGCAGTACTTC. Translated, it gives CASSDRSYEQYF.

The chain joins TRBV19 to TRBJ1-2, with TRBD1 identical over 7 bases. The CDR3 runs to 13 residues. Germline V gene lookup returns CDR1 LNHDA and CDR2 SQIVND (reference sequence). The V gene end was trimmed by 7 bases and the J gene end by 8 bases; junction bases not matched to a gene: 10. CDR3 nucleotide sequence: TGTGCCAGTACCTCGGGACAGCGGACGGGCTACACCTTC. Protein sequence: CASTSGQRTGYTF.

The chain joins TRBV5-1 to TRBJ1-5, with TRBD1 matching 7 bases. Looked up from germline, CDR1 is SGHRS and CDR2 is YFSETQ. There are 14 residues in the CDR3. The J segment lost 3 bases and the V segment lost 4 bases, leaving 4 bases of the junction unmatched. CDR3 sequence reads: CASSPGQSNQPQHF. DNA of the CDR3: TGCGCCAGCAGCCCGGGACAGTCCAATCAGCCCCAGCATTTT.